The rows below give T cell receptor beta chains drawn from one sample of a study of blood T cell repertoires in COVID-19. Generated by immunoSEQ multiplex PCR, the TCRdb table keeps only in-frame clones and is missing some. This table holds tens of thousands of clones, 88% found once. Sequencing used peripheral blood. The source of these receptors is a human donor in a cohort sampled during active COVID-19. Both conserved end residues are trimmed from each CDR3.

>16|TRBV9|TRBJ1-6
ASSVSAGTGAYNSPLH
>11|TRBV12-3/TRBV12-4|TRBJ1-2
ASSPGQDYGYT
>12|TRBV15|TRBJ1-1
ATSRWEEDTEAF
>11|TRBV3-1/TRBV3-2|TRBJ1-2
ASSQVSGNGYT
>12|TRBV5-3|TRBJ2-7
ARTLGDMLYEQY
>15|TRBV6-2/TRBV6-3|TRBJ2-2
ASSYPGQLAWAGELF
>13|TRBV30|TRBJ1-2
AWGQGAYWDYGYT
>14|TRBV28|TRBJ2-7
ASRPHLGFGTYEQY
>16|TRBV5-1|TRBJ1-3
ASSLGVTGQATGNTIY
>12|TRBV18|TRBJ2-7
ASSPPIPGYEQY
>13|TRBV5-1|TRBJ2-1
ASSEAAMRSNEQF
>14|TRBV4-1|TRBJ2-5
ASSSRTGVKRETQY
>12|TRBV11-2|TRBJ1-1
ASSLAQLQGKDF
>13|TRBV5-1|TRBJ2-1
ASSLLVDSAREQF
>13|TRBV6-6|TRBJ2-7
ATYDGGGPSYEQY
>12|TRBV30|TRBJ1-1
AWSEEGLDTEAF
>14|TRBV9|TRBJ2-2
ASSVATATSPGELF
>13|TRBV7-9|TRBJ2-1
ASSSWWEGDDEQF
>12|TRBV5-4|TRBJ2-3
ASSPDGVTDTQY
>11|TRBV28|TRBJ1-1
ATYVRVRTEAF
>13|TRBV7-9|TRBJ1-1
ASSLGDRVNTEAF